Shown below are 5 T cell receptor beta chains from a single sample sequenced in a study of T cells after posttransplantation cyclophosphamide. Sampled 1 year posttransplant, controls received myeloablative marrow transplants, methotrexate and a calcineurin inhibitor. The protocol was immunoSEQ multiplex PCR, while the TCRdb copy is restricted to in-frame clones and leaves out a portion. The sample has about 16,000 clones, over 75% seen once; the top ten hold about 4%. Material: PBMCs, obtained after an allogeneic stem cell transplant with a calcineurin inhibitor and methotrexate. All receptors come from a male patient aged 50 to 60 who received an allogeneic stem cell transplant from an unrelated donor, was CMV-positive, and had chronic GVHD only. Some T cells may be transferred from the graft donor.

The chain couples TRBV7-8 to TRBJ1-6; no clear D. Germline assignment: CDR1 SGHVS and CDR2 FQNEAQ. This CDR3 comprises 16 residues. V gave up 0 bases and J gave up 9 bases, with 15 bases separating them. Written as DNA, the CDR3 is TGTGCCAGCAGCTTAGCTTCCCCGGGGAGCGCTTCACCCCTCCACTTT. The encoded protein is CASSLASPGSASPLHF. Variable domain in full (rest from reference TRBV7-8 and TRBJ1-6): GAGVSQSPRYKVAKRGQDVALRCDPISGHVSLFWYQQALGQGPEFLTYFQNEAQLDKSGLPSDRFFAERPEGSVSTLKIQRTQQEDSAVYLCASSLASPGSASPLHFGNGTRLTVT.

This rearrangement joins TRBV6-1 to TRBJ2-7; 8 nucleotides align to TRBD2. Germline assignment: CDR1 MNHNS and CDR2 SASEGT. There are 14 residues in the CDR3. The V gene end was trimmed by 6 bases and the J gene end by 3 bases; junction bases not matched to a gene: 7. This CDR3 is CASSSSGTYYEQYF. In DNA form, the CDR3 reads TGTGCCAGCAGCAGTAGCGGGACCTACTACGAGCAGTACTTC.

CDR3 sequence reads: CASSLVTSGGNEQFF. The CDR3 nucleotides are TGTGCCAGCAGCTTGGTAACTAGCGGGGGCAATGAGCAGTTCTTC. The V gene is TRBV5-4, the J gene TRBJ2-1; TRBD2 matches at 11 bases. This CDR3 is built from 15 residues. J gave up 6 bases and V 0 bases, and 2 bases lay outside the gene matches. In germline, CDR1 is SGHNT, CDR2 YYREEE (reference sequence).

CDR3 residues: CASSLGGRDEKLFF. DNA of the CDR3: TGTGCCAGCAGCTTAGGAGGGAGAGATGAAAAACTGTTTTTT. The chain carries TRBV13 and TRBJ1-4; D gene uncertain. The length of the CDR3 is 14 residues. Germline V gives CDR1 PRHDT, CDR2 FYEKMQ (reference sequence). Trimming removed 0 bases from V and 6 bases from J, with 8 bases in between. Complete variable domain (other parts from reference TRBV13 and TRBJ1-4): AAGVIQSPRHLIKEKRETATLKCYPIPRHDTVYWYQQGPGQDPQFLISFYEKMQSDKGSIPDRFSAQQFSDYHSELNMSSLELGDSALYFCASSLGGRDEKLFFGSGTQLSVL.

Only a few counts were recorded for this clone. The chain carries TRBV29-1 and TRBJ1-2; no definite D call. The CDR3 spans 12 residues. Germline loops: CDR1 SQVTM, CDR2 ANQGSEA. The V and J ends lost 5 bases and 8 bases respectively, with 15 bases between them. CDR3 sequence (DNA): TGCAGCGTTCTGAGTACTACCGAAGGCTACACCTTC. Its translation: CSVLSTTEGYTF. The whole variable domain, filled in from reference TRBV29-1 and TRBJ1-2, reads SAVISQKPSRDICQRGTSLTIQCQVDSQVTMMFWYRQQPGQSLTLIATANQGSEATYESGFVIDKFPISRPNLTFSTLTVSNMSPEDSSIYLCSVLSTTEGYTFGSGTRLTVV.